What follows is one T cell receptor (beta chain) and its context. Germline V gene sequence: CDR1 SGHTA, CDR2 FQGNSA. The CDR3 is 17 amino acids. V shed 5 bases, J shed 1 base, and the junction held 10 bases outside the gene matches. This record comes from a study of response to subunit inactivated influenza vaccine. MiXCR, run by TCRdb on the RT-PCR reads, gives a single entry per CDR3 protein. This sample has about 610,000 distinct CDR3 sequences, with 12% to 15% found just once. The clonotype was recovered from a man in his fifties or sixties who received an inactivated influenza vaccine. V is TRBV7-2 and J is TRBJ2-3; 9 bases align to TRBD2. The sequencing here drew on PBMCs from blood, taken 11 to 12 days after vaccination. CDR3 sequence (DNA): TGTGCCAGCAGCCTTAGCGGGGGCCCACTTCGCACAGATACGCAGTATTTT. Its protein is CASSLSGGPLRTDTQYF. Full variable domain (rest looked up from reference TRBV7-2 and TRBJ2-3): GAGVSQSPSNKVTEKGKDVELRCDPISGHTALYWYRQSLGQGLEFLIYFQGNSAPDKSGLPSDRFSAERTGGSVSTLTIQRTQQEDSAVYLCASSLSGGPLRTDTQYFGPGTRLTVL.